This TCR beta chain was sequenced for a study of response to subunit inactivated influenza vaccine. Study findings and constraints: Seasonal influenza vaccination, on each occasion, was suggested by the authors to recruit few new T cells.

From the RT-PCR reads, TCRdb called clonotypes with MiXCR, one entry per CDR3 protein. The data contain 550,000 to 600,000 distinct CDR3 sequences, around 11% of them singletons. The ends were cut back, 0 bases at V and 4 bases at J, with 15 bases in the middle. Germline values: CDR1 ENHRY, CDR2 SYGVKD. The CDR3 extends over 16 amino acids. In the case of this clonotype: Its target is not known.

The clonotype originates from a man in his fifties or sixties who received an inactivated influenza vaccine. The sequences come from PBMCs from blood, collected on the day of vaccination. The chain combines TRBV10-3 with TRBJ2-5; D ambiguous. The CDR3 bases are TGTGCCATCAGTGAGTCGTTGCTGGGTACAGCAGAGACCCAGTACTTC. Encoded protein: CAISESLLGTAETQYF.